This TCR beta chain was recovered during a study of T cell changes during pregnancy in multiple sclerosis. This clone was counted once. Method: immunoSEQ multiplex PCR; TCRdb's copy keeps in-frame clones and lacks some. The sample lists around 60,000 clones; more than 80% were seen once. Between the trimmed V and J ends, which lost 5 bases and 4 bases, there was a span of 14 bases. Germline assignment: CDR1 SEHNR and CDR2 FQNEAQ (reference sequence). The length of the CDR3 is 14 residues. V usage is TRBV7-9 and J usage is TRBJ1-2; TRBD1 is a possible D gene (5 bases). The receptor was isolated from a female donor in good health, enrolled as a control in a pregnancy study. Source: CD4+ T cells from peripheral blood mononuclear cells, taken after pregnancy. The CDR3 is CASSATAESYGYTF. In DNA, the CDR3 is TGTGCCAGCAGCGCGACAGCAGAAAGCTATGGCTACACCTTC.